This T cell receptor beta chain was identified in a study of T-cell reconstitution after alpha-beta-depleted transplantation in children. Study-wide results and caveats: T-cell counts and diversity at one year post-transplant came mainly from newly produced T cells. Expanded graft clones, several hundred of them, were reportedly the source of alpha-beta T cells about two months after transplant. Day-60 TCRbeta diversity that was high in some patients was derived from surviving recipient T cells and thymic progenitors.

Molecular barcoding with unique molecular identifiers was used for the TCRbeta library. TCRdb re-analysed the PCR reads in MiXCR, keeping a single row per CDR3 protein. The repertoire consists of 120,000 to 150,000 distinct CDR3 sequences, with around 9% occurring once and the leading ten covering 15% to 20%. In this sample, this clonotype turned up many times. The antigen remains undetermined. The V and J ends lost 4 bases and 2 bases, in that order; junction bases with no gene match: 4. Per the germline V gene, CDR1 is SGHRS and CDR2 is YFSETQ. This CDR3 is 15 amino acids long. Material: PBMCs, mostly from graft donor cells, obtained 180 days after TCRalphabeta/CD19-depleted stem cell transplant. The rearrangement links TRBV5-1 to TRBJ2-1; 9 nucleotides line up with TRBD1. The TCR sequence derives from a female patient under 10 years old who had a stem cell transplant for congenital amegakaryocytic thrombocytopenia, so the T cells may come from the graft donor. The DNA for the CDR3 is TGCGCCAGCAGCCAGGGACAGGGCCCCTACAATGAGCAGTTCTTC. Translation: CASSQGQGPYNEQFF. The full variable domain, with the rest looked up from reference TRBV5-1 and TRBJ2-1, is KAGVTQTPRYLIKTRGQQVTLSCSPISGHRSVSWYQQTPGQGLQFLFEYFSETQRNKGNFPGRFSGRQFSNSRSEMNVSTLELGDSALYLCASSQGQGPYNEQFFGPGTRLTVL.